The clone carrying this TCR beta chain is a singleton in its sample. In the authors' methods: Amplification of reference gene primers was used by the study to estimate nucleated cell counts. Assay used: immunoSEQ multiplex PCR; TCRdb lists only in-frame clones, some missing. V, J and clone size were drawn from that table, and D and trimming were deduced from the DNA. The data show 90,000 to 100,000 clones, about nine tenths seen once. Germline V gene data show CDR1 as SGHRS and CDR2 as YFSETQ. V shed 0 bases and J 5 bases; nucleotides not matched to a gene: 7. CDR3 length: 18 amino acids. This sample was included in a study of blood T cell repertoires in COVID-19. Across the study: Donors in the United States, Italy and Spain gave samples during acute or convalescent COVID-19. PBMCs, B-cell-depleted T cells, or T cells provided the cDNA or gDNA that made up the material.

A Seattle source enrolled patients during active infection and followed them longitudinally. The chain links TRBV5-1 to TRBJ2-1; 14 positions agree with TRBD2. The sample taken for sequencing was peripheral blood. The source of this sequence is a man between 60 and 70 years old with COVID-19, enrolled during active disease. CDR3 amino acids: CASSLGLAGGPLNNEQFF. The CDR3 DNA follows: TGCGCCAGCAGCTTGGGACTAGCGGGAGGGCCGTTGAACAATGAGCAGTTCTTC.